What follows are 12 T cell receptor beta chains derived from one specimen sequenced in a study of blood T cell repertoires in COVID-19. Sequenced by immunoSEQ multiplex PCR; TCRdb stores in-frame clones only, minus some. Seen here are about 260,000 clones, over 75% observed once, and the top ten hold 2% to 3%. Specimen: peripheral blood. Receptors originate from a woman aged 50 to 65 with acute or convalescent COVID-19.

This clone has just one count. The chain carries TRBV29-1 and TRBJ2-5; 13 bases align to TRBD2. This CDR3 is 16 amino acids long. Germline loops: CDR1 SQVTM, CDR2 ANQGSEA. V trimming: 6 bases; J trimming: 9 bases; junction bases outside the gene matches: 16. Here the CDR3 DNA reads TGCAGCGTCCCGGGACTAGCGGGACCTTTCGACGGAGCCCAGTACTTC. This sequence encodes CSVPGLAGPFDGAQYF.

The CDR3 DNA follows: TGTGCCTGGAGTCCCGGGACAGGGAGCTCGGGTGAGACCCAGTACTTC. It yields the protein CAWSPGTGSSGETQYF. J is TRBJ2-5 and V is TRBV30; 9 bases match TRBD1. Per germline, CDR1 GTSNPN and CDR2 SVGIG (reference sequence). The CDR3 consists of 16 residues. The junction had 12 bases not matched to a gene; V was cut back by 2 bases and J by 5 bases.

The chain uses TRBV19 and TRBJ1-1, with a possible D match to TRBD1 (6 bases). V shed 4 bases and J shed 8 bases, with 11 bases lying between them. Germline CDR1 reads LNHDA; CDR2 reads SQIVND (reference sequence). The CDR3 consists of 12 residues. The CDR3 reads CASSTGQREAFF. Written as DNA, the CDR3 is TGTGCCAGTAGTACCGGACAGAGAGAAGCTTTCTTT.

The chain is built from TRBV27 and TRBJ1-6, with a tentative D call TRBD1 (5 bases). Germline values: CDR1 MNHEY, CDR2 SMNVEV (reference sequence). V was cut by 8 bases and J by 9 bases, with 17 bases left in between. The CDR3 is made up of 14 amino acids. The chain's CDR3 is CASRQLVESSPLHF. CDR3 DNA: TGTGCCAGCCGACAGTTGGTGGAGAGTTCACCCCTCCACTTT.

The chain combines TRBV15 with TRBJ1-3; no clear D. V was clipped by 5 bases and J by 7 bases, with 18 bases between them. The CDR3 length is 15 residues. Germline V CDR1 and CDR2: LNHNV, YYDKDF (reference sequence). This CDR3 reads CATSAKLGDANTIYF. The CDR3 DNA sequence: TGTGCCACCAGCGCCAAGTTAGGAGATGCGAACACCATATATTTT.

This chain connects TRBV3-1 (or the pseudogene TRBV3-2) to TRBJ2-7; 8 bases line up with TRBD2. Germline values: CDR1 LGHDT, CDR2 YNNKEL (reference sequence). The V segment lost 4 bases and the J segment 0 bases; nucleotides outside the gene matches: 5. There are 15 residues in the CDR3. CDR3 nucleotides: TGTGCCAGCAGCCTACTAGCGGAGAGCTCCTACGAGCAGTACTTC. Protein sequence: CASSLLAESSYEQYF.

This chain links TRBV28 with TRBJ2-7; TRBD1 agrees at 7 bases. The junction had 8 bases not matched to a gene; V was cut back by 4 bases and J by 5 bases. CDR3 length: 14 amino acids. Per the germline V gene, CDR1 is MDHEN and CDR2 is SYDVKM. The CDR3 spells CASSSPTGSNEQYF. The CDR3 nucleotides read TGTGCCAGCAGTTCTCCGACAGGGTCCAACGAGCAGTACTTC.

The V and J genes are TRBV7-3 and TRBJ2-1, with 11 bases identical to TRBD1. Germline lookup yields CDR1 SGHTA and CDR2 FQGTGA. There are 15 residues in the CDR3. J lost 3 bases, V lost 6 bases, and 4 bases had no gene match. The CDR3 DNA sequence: TGTGCCAGCAGACCCGGGACAGGGGGCTACAATGAGCAGTTCTTC. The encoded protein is CASRPGTGGYNEQFF.

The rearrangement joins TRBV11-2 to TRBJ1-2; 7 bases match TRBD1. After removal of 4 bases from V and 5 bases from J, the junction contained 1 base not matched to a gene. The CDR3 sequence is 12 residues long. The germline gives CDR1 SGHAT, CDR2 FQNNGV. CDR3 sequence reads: CASSYRGYGYTF. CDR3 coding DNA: TGTGCCAGCAGCTACAGGGGATATGGCTACACCTTC.

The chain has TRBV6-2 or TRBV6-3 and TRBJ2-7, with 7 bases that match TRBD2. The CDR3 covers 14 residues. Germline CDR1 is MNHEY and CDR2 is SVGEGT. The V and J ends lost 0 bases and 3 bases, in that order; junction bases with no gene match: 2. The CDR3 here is CASSYSSGGYEQYF. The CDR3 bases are TGTGCCAGCAGTTACTCGTCGGGGGGCTACGAGCAGTACTTC.

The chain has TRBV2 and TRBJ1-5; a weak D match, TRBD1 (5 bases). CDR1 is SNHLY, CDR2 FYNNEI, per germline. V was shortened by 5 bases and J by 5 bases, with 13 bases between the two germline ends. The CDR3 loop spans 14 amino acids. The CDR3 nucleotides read TGTGCCAGCAGTACTCAGGGTAGGGATCAGCCCCAGCATTTT. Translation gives CASSTQGRDQPQHF.

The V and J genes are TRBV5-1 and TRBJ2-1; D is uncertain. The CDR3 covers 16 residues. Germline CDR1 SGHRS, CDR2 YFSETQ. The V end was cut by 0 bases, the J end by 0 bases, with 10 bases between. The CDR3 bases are TGCGCCAGCAGCTTGGCCCGGTTTAGCTCCTACAATGAGCAGTTCTTC. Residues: CASSLARFSSYNEQFF.